The 21 T cell receptor beta chains reported below all come from one sample, sequenced in a study of T cell clonotyping in hematopoietic cell transplantation. Produced via immunoSEQ multiplex PCR; TCRdb's table is partial and in-frame only. The data contain under 20,000 clones, roughly 90% of them singletons. Specimen: peripheral blood mononuclear cells. These receptor sequences come from a man aged 45 to 65 in good health. Some clones in this sample may be carry-over from other donors' samples.

This rearrangement joins TRBV5-1 to TRBJ2-3, with 8 bases lining up with TRBD1. CDR3 size: 17 residues. Unmatched junction bases numbered 13, after V lost 4 bases and J lost 3 bases. Germline assignment: CDR1 SGHRS and CDR2 YFSETQ. CDR3 in amino acids: CASSLPLGQERTDTQYF. The CDR3 DNA reads TGCGCCAGCAGCCTCCCCCTGGGACAGGAGAGAACAGATACGCAGTATTTT. The complete variable domain, with remaining parts taken from reference TRBV5-1 and TRBJ2-3, reads KAGVTQTPRYLIKTRGQQVTLSCSPISGHRSVSWYQQTPGQGLQFLFEYFSETQRNKGNFPGRFSGRQFSNSRSEMNVSTLELGDSALYLCASSLPLGQERTDTQYFGPGTRLTVL.

V is TRBV27 and J is TRBJ2-7; D may be TRBD1 or TRBD2 (5 bases each). Germline CDR1 reads MNHEY; CDR2 reads SMNVEV (reference sequence). The CDR3 spans 14 residues. The ends were cut back, 6 bases at V and 6 bases at J, with 18 bases in the middle. The CDR3 region is CASSPRALGREQYF. In DNA, the CDR3 is TGTGCCAGCAGCCCTCGGGCCTTGGGACGCGAGCAGTACTTC.

The chain recombines TRBV19 with TRBJ1-2; D perhaps matches TRBD1 (6 bases). V was clipped by 6 bases and J by 8 bases, with 25 bases between them. Germline-derived CDR1 and CDR2 are LNHDA and SQIVND (reference sequence). The CDR3 consists of 16 residues. Here the CDR3 reads CASRTPGGGANMGYTF. The CDR3 DNA sequence: TGTGCCAGTAGAACCCCTGGCGGGGGGGCGAATATGGGCTACACCTTC. The variable domain in full, completed from reference TRBV19 and TRBJ1-2, reads DGGITQSPKYLFRKEGQNVTLSCEQNLNHDAMYWYRQDPGQGLRLIYYSQIVNDFQKGDIAEGYSVSREKKESFPLTVTSAQKNPTAFYLCASRTPGGGANMGYTFGSGTRLTVV.

The chain combines TRBV6-5 with TRBJ2-2; the match to TRBD1 covers 10 bases. Germline V gene data show CDR1 as MNHEY and CDR2 as SVGAGI. V lost 5 bases, J lost 6 bases, and 3 bases stayed unmatched. The CDR3 totals 14 residues. CDR3 protein: CASSRQGAAGELFF. The CDR3 nucleotides are TGTGCCAGCAGTAGACAGGGGGCCGCCGGGGAGCTGTTTTTT.

This sequence joins TRBV29-1 and TRBJ2-7, with TRBD2 as a possible D gene (6 bases). V lost 6 bases and J lost 6, with 12 bases in between. This CDR3 region has 11 residues. Germline assignment: CDR1 SQVTM and CDR2 ANQGSEA. CDR3 in DNA: TGCAGCGTGGGGGAGGCGGTCGAGCAGTACTTC. Residues: CSVGEAVEQYF.

This chain joins TRBV7-2 and TRBJ2-5; 11 bases are a match to TRBD2. Trimming removed 2 bases from V and 5 bases from J; junction bases left unmatched: 7. The CDR3 has 16 amino acids. Germline CDR1 is SGHTA and CDR2 is FQGNSA. The CDR3 protein is CASSLSPSGGQETQYF. Written as DNA, the CDR3 is TGTGCCAGCAGCTTAAGTCCTAGCGGGGGGCAGGAGACCCAGTACTTC.

This chain joins TRBV14 and TRBJ1-6, with D unresolved. The CDR3 loop spans 16 amino acids. Trimming removed 1 base at V and 1 base at J, with 8 bases between. Germline lookup yields CDR1 SGHDN and CDR2 FVKESK. The CDR3 loop is CASSQVGGSYNSPLHF. Written as DNA, the CDR3 is TGTGCCAGCAGCCAAGTCGGAGGGTCCTATAATTCACCCCTCCACTTT.

The genes are TRBV15 and TRBJ2-3; D gene ambiguous. V was shortened by 1 base and J by 6 bases, with 8 bases between the two germline ends. Germline CDR1 reads LNHNV; CDR2 reads YYDKDF (reference sequence). The CDR3 consists of 13 residues. The CDR3 protein is CATSRGAEDTQYF. For the CDR3, the DNA is TGTGCCACCAGCAGAGGTGCAGAGGATACGCAGTATTTT.

The chain is built from TRBV6-1 and TRBJ2-7, with D possibly TRBD1 on 6 matching bases. Trimming removed 2 bases from V and 9 bases from J, with 17 bases in between. This CDR3 is 14 amino acids long. The germline gives CDR1 MNHNS, CDR2 SASEGT. CDR3 in amino acids: CASSERYTGSWQYF. The CDR3 coding sequence is TGTGCCAGCAGTGAAAGATACACAGGGTCATGGCAGTACTTC.

CDR3 DNA sequence: TGTGCCAGCACCGGGACAGGGTGGATATGGACTGAAGCTTTCTTT. Translating gives CASTGTGWIWTEAFF. The chain combines TRBV28 with TRBJ1-1, with 9 bases aligning to TRBD1. The germline V gene has CDR1 MDHEN and CDR2 SYDVKM. This CDR3 has 15 residues. With V trimmed by 7 bases and J by 5 bases, 11 bases remained unmatched.

The chain combines TRBV14 with TRBJ1-1; weak D call: TRBD1 (5 bases). CDR1 is SGHDN, CDR2 FVKESK, per germline. Trimming removed 4 bases at V and 0 bases at J, with 15 bases between. The CDR3 contains 16 residues. CDR3 sequence reads: CASSPLPGLMNTEAFF. As DNA, the CDR3 is TGTGCCAGCAGCCCGTTACCGGGACTGATGAACACTGAAGCTTTCTTT. The full variable domain, completed using reference TRBV14 and TRBJ1-1, is EAGVTQFPSHSVIEKGQTVTLRCDPISGHDNLYWYRRVMGKEIKFLLHFVKESKQDESGMPNNRFLAERTGGTYSTLKVQPAELEDSGVYFCASSPLPGLMNTEAFFGQGTRLTVV.

Within the sample, this clone is large. This chain links TRBV4-1 with TRBJ1-2; 11 positions match TRBD1. Germline V gene sequence: CDR1 MGHRA, CDR2 YSYEKL. The V and J ends lost 3 bases and 5 bases, in that order; junction bases with no gene match: 5. The CDR3 extends over 15 amino acids. For the CDR3, the DNA is TGCGCCAGCAGCCACCCGGGGGACAGGGGGTATGGCTACACCTTC. This gives the protein CASSHPGDRGYGYTF.

The chain links TRBV2 to TRBJ1-5, with 7 bases identical to TRBD1. CDR1 and CDR2 (germline): SNHLY, FYNNEI. The CDR3 extends over 14 amino acids. V lost 4 bases and J lost 5; bases outside the gene matches: 5. The CDR3 is CASSGGTAYQPQHF. DNA for the CDR3: TGTGCCAGCAGTGGAGGGACAGCCTATCAGCCCCAGCATTTT.

The chain carries TRBV6-5 and TRBJ1-1; no reliable D call. Germline V gene sequence: CDR1 MNHEY, CDR2 SVGAGI. The CDR3 totals 14 residues. The germline V and J ends were trimmed by 7 bases and 1 base, with 13 bases remaining between them. CDR3 loop: CASIGGERNTEAFF. The CDR3 coding sequence is TGTGCCAGCATAGGTGGGGAAAGGAACACTGAAGCTTTCTTT.

The V gene is TRBV7-2, the J gene TRBJ1-5; no definite D call. Per germline, CDR1 SGHTA and CDR2 FQGNSA. Trimming shortened V by 4 bases and J by 3 bases, and 7 bases separated the two germline ends. This CDR3 spans 13 amino acids. CDR3 protein: CASSYWANQPQHF. In DNA, the CDR3 is TGTGCCAGCAGCTATTGGGCCAATCAGCCCCAGCATTTT.

This clone came up once. The chain links TRBV6-1 to TRBJ2-7; D tentatively reads TRBD1 or TRBD2 (6 bases each). The germline V and J ends were trimmed by 2 bases and 3 bases, with 14 bases remaining between them. The germline V gene encodes CDR1 MNHNS and CDR2 SASEGT. The CDR3 totals 15 residues. The CDR3 sequence is CASSEFRGRVYEQYF. In DNA, the CDR3 is TGTGCCAGCAGTGAATTCCGGGGGCGCGTCTACGAGCAGTACTTC.

This chain joins TRBV6-5 and TRBJ1-5; maybe TRBD1 (6 bases). The V end was cut by 2 bases, the J end by 4 bases, with 12 bases between. The CDR3 has 15 amino acids. The germline gives CDR1 MNHEY, CDR2 SVGAGI. The chain's CDR3 is CASSYGGARNQPQHF. The CDR3 region has the DNA TGTGCCAGCAGTTACGGGGGGGCACGGAATCAGCCCCAGCATTTT.

The J gene is TRBJ2-5, the V gene TRBV6-5; 9 positions agree with TRBD2. Germline CDR1 and CDR2: MNHEY and SVGAGI. CDR3 length: 14 amino acids. Trimming took 8 bases from V and 2 from J; bases not matched to a gene: 6. In nucleotides, the CDR3 is TGTGCCAGCCCTGCGGGGGGGAATCAAGAGACCCAGTACTTC. The encoded protein is CASPAGGNQETQYF.

The chain combines TRBV28 with TRBJ1-4; D uncertain. Per germline, CDR1 MDHEN and CDR2 SYDVKM. The CDR3 runs 15 residues. V was clipped by 7 bases and J by 0 bases, with 12 bases between them. The CDR3 nucleotides are TGTGCCAGCACCCCAGGAGATACAACTAATGAAAAACTGTTTTTT. Its protein is CASTPGDTTNEKLFF.

The chain couples TRBV30 to TRBJ2-7; 12 bases line up with TRBD2. Germline V gene lookup returns CDR1 GTSNPN and CDR2 SVGIG (reference sequence). V shed 3 bases and J 7 bases; nucleotides not matched to a gene: 7. There are 14 residues in the CDR3. CDR3 sequence (DNA): TGTGCCTGGAGCGCTAGCGGGGGGGCGGGGGAGCAGTACTTC. Protein product: CAWSASGGAGEQYF.

This clone was counted a single time. This chain connects TRBV28 to TRBJ1-1, with 7 bases fitting TRBD1. The CDR3 has 21 amino acids. Germline V lookup: CDR1 MDHEN, CDR2 SYDVKM. V gave up 6 bases and J gave up 0 bases; unmatched junction bases: 25. In nucleotides, the CDR3 is TGTGCCAGCAGCCATGACAGGGATCCTCTGGAGCTCCCCCCAATGAACACTGAAGCTTTCTTT. This encodes CASSHDRDPLELPPMNTEAFF.